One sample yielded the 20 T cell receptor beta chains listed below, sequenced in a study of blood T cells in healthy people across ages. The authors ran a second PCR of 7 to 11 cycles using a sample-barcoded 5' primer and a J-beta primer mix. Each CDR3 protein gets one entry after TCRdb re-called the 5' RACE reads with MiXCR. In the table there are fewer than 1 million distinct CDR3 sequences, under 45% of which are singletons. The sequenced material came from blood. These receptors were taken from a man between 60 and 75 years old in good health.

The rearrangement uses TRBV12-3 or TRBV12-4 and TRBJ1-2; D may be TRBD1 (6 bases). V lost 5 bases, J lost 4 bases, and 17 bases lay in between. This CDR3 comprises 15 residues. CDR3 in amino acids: CASSPSHRDPYGYTF. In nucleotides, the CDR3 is TGTGCCAGCAGTCCCTCCCACAGGGACCCCTATGGCTACACCTTC.

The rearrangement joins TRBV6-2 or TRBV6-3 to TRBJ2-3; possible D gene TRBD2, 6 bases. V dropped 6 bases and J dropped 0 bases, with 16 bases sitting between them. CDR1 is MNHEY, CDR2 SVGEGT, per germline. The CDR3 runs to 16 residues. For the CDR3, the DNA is TGTGCCAGCAGCGTACATGGCGGGATCAGCACAGATACGCAGTATTTT. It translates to CASSVHGGISTDTQYF.

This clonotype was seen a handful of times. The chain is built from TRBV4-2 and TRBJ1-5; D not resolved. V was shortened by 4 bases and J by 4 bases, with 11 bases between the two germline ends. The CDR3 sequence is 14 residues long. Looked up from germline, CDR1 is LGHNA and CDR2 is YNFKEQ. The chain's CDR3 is CASSPQYVNQPQHF. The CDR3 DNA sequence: TGTGCCAGCAGCCCGCAGTATGTGAATCAGCCCCAGCATTTT.

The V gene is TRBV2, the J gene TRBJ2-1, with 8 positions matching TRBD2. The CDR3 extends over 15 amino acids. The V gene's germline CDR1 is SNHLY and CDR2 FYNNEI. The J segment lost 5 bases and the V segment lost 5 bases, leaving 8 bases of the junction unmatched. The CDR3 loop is CASSLTSGRNNEQFF. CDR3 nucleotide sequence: TGTGCCAGCAGTCTTACTAGCGGTCGGAACAATGAGCAGTTCTTC.

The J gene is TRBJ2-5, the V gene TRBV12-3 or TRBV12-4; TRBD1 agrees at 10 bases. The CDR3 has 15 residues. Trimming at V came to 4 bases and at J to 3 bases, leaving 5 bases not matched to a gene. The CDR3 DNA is TGTGCCAGCAGTTCGTGGACAGGGGGGGAAGAGACCCAGTACTTC. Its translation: CASSSWTGGEETQYF.

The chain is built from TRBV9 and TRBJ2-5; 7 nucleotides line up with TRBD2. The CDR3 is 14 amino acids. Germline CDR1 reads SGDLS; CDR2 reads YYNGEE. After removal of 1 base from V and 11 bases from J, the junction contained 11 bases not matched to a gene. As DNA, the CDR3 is TGTGCCAGCAGCGTATTTGGGGGGGGTGGTGAGCAGTACTTC. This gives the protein CASSVFGGGGEQYF.

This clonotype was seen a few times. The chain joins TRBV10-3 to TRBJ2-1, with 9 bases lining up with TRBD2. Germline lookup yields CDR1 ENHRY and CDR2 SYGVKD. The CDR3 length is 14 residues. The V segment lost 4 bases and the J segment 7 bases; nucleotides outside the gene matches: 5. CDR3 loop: CAISGGLASNEQFF. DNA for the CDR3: TGTGCCATCAGTGGGGGACTAGCATCTAATGAGCAGTTCTTC.

The CDR3 DNA reads as TGTGCCAGCAGCCCGGAAGGGGGCAGCGCTAATGAAAAACTGTTTTTT. Amino acid sequence: CASSPEGGSANEKLFF. The chain carries TRBV7-9 and TRBJ1-4; 7 bases line up with TRBD1. The germline gives CDR1 SEHNR, CDR2 FQNEAQ (reference sequence). V dropped 5 bases and J dropped 3; count of bases not matched to a gene: 9. The CDR3 covers 16 residues.

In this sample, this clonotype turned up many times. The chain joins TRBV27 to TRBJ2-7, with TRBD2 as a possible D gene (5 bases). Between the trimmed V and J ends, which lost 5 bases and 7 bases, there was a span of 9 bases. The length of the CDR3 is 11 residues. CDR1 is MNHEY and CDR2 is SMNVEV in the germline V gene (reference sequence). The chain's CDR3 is CASSRTGEQYF. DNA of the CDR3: TGTGCCAGCAGTAGAACGGGGGAGCAGTACTTC.

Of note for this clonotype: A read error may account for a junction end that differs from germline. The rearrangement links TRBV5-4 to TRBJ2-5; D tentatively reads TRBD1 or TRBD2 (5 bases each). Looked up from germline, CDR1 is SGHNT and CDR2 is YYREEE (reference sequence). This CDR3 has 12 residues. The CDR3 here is CAGSWGKETQYF. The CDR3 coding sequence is TGTGCCGGCAGCTGGGGGAAAGAGACCCAGTACTTC.

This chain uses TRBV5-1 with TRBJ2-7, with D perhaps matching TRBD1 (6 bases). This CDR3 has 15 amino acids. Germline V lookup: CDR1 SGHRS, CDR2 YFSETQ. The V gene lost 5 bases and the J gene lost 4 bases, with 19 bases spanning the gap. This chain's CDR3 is CASSPDSVVSYEQYF. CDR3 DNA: TGCGCCAGCAGTCCGGACAGTGTGGTGTCATACGAGCAGTACTTC. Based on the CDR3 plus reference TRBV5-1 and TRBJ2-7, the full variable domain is KAGVTQTPRYLIKTRGQQVTLSCSPISGHRSVSWYQQTPGQGLQFLFEYFSETQRNKGNFPGRFSGRQFSNSRSEMNVSTLELGDSALYLCASSPDSVVSYEQYFGPGTRLTVT.

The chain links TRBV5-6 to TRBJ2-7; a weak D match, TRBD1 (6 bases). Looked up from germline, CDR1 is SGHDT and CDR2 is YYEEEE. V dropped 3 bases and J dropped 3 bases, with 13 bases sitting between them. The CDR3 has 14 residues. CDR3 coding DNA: TGTGCCAGCAGCTCGCGGAGGACAGACTACGAGCAGTACTTC. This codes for CASSSRRTDYEQYF.

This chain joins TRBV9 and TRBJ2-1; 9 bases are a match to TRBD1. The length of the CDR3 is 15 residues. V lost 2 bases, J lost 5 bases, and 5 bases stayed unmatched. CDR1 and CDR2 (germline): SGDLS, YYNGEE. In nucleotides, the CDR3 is TGTGCCAGCAGCGTCGGGACAGGGATGCACAATGAGCAGTTCTTC. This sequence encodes CASSVGTGMHNEQFF.

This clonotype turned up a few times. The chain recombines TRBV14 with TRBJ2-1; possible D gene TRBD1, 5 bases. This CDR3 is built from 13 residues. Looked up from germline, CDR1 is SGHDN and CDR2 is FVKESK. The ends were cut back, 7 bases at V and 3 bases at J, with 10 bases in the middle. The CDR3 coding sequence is TGTGCCAGCACCCGACAGAACTACAATGAGCAGTTCTTC. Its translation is CASTRQNYNEQFF.

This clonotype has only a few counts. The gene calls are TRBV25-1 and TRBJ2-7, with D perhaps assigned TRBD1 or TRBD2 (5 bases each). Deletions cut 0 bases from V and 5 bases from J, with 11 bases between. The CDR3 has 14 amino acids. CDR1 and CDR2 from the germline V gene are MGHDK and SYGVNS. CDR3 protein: CASSEYGRENEQYF. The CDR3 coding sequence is TGTGCCAGCAGTGAATACGGCAGGGAGAACGAGCAGTACTTC.

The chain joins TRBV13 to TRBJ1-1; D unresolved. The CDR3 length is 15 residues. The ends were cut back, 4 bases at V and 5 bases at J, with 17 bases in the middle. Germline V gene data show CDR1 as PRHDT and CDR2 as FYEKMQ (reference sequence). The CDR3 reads CASSSDFHQGTEAFF. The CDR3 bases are TGTGCCAGCAGCTCAGATTTTCACCAAGGTACTGAAGCTTTCTTT.

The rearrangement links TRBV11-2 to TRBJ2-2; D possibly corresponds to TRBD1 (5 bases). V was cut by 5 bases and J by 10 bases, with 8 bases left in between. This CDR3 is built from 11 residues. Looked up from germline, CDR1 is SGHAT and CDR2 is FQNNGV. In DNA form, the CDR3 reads TGTGCCAGCAGCGGGGCTGTGGAGCTGTTTTTT. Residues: CASSGAVELFF.

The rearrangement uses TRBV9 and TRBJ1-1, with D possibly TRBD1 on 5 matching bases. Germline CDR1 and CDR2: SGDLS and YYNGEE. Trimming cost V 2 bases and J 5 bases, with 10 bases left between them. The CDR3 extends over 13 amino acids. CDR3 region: CASSVGGRTEAFF. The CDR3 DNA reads TGTGCCAGCAGCGTTGGGGGTCGGACTGAAGCTTTCTTT.

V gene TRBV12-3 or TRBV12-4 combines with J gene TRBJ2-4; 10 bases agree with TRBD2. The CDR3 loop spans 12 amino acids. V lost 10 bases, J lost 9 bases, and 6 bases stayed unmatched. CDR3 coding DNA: TGTGCCACAGGGACTAGCGCAAGCATTCAGTACTTC. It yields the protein CATGTSASIQYF.

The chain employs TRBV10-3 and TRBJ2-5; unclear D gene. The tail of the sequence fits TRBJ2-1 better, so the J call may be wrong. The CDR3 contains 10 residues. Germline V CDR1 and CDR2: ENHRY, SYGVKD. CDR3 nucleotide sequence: TGTGCCCTCGAAGTAGAGACCCAGTTCTTC. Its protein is CALEVETQFF.